Listed below are T cell receptor beta chains from one sample, sequenced in a study of T cells in Graves' hyperthyroidism and ophthalmopathy. TCRdb used MiXCR to reprocess the multiplex PCR reads, holding one entry per CDR3 protein. This sample has 300,000 to 450,000 distinct CDR3 sequences, with 15% to 20% found just once. The sequencing input was blood. The receptor source for this set is a woman in her forties with Graves' ophthalmopathy. The conserved cysteine and the conserved F or W are not part of the CDR3 here.

j_call v_call cdr3_aa
TRBJ1-2 TRBV7-8 ASSFTKGLNYGYI
TRBJ2-4 TRBV12-3/TRBV12-4 ASSSNLANIQY
TRBJ1-3 TRBV28 ASSLTGTATIY
TRBJ2-7 TRBV5-5 ASSRGHGGPYEQY
TRBJ1-5 TRBV28 ASSLDVWGVSNQPQH
TRBJ1-2 TRBV6-1 ASSERGSYGYT
TRBJ1-5 TRBV19 ASSIHSVYSNQPQH
TRBJ2-5 TRBV4-1 ASSQGQGPFGETQY
TRBJ2-3 TRBV10-3 AISDPTSGSLLTQY
TRBJ2-7 TRBV3-1 ASSQGNSPPY
TRBJ2-7 TRBV18 ASSPLIRKGAGEQY
TRBJ2-5 TRBV11-3 ASSLDEGETQY
TRBJ2-7 TRBV30 AWRTRLFAYEQY
TRBJ2-3 TRBV9 ASSVRAGETTDTQY
TRBJ1-3 TRBV12-3/TRBV12-4 ASSFGTASGNTIY
TRBJ2-5 TRBV28 ASSPLGGSRTGTQY
TRBJ1-5 TRBV5-6 ASSSGTGVHSNQPQH
TRBJ2-2 TRBV6-2/TRBV6-3 ASSYSPIVGSGTGELF
TRBJ2-7 TRBV28 ASSSNPDSAYEQY
TRBJ2-7 TRBV6-5 ASTKTRGLGDEQY
TRBJ2-7 TRBV5-1 ASSEGRIAGEQY
TRBJ1-1 TRBV20-1 SAPVPGQGLNTEAF
TRBJ1-5 TRBV27 ASSLGRDRTNQPQH
TRBJ2-7 TRBV10-3 ACINYEQY
TRBJ2-7 TRBV9 ASSPGGGGAYEQY
TRBJ2-5 TRBV30 AWSPLRDSVGETQY